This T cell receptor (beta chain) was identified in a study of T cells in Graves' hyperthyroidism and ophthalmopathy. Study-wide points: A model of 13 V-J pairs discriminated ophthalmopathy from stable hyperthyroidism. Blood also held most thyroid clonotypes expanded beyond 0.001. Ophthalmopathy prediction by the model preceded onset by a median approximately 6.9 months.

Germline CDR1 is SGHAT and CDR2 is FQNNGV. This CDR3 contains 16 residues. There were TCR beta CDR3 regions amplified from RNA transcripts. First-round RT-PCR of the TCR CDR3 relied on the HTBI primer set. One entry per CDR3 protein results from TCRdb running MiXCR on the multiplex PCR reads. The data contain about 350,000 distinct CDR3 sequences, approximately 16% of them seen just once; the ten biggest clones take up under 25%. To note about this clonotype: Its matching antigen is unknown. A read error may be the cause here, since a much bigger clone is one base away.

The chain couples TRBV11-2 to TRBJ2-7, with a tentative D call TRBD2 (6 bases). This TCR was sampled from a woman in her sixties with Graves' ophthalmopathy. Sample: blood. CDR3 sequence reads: CAGSSRPGLGFHEQYF. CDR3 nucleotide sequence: TGTGCCGGCAGCTCTAGACCGGGACTGGGCTTTCACGAGCAGTACTTC.